The sequence of this T cell receptor beta chain was determined in a study of blood T cells in healthy people across ages (dated by TCRdb to between 2014 and 2017). As for the study more broadly: In model experiments, roughly one uniquely barcoded TCR beta cDNA molecule per two T cells was captured by template switching. The study measured age-related changes in TCR beta repertoire diversity using deep sequencing normalized with unique cDNA molecular identifiers. The donors were divided into four age groups: young (average about 16 years), middle-aged (about 39), aged (about 62) and long-lived (about 90). For two donors (one aged 18 to 29 and one aged 80 or older), the study analyzed two additional independent replicas of 1 million unique cDNA reads from the same blood draw.

Libraries were built with 5' RACE. Instrument on record: Illumina HiSeq 2500. A second roughly 7 to 11 cycle PCR used a sample-barcoded 5' primer and a J-beta primer mix. A template-switch 5' adaptor carrying 12 random nucleotides introduced a unique molecular identifier onto each TCR beta cDNA molecule. At least 2.5 million CDR3-containing paired-end reads were obtained from each sample. The Mint cDNA synthesis kit, primed by a TRBC-specific oligonucleotide, was used to synthesize first-strand cDNA from all RNA. Following uracil-DNA glycosylase treatment, a first 18-cycle PCR with universal primers M1SS and BC2_uni_R was performed on all cDNA. The published analysis was carried out like this. For normalization, 1 million high-quality reads, each with a distinct molecular identifier, were randomly selected from each sample. Instead of being binned into consensus sequences, reads that shared molecular identifiers were thrown out. MiTCR, set to a Q25 quality threshold and the strictest error-elimination algorithm, was used for CDR3 identification, clonotype clustering and error correction. Lower-bound total TCR beta diversity was estimated with a nonparametric unseen species model using Euler transformation. TCRdb redid the processing of the public reads, applying fastp at Q25 and MiXCR, and retained in-frame beta chains. For every CDR3 protein sequence, its rows merge into one entry that carries the most common genes and DNA. These V and J calls are TCRdb output, not the study's own analysis. This sample lists around 520,000 distinct CDR3 sequences; 25% to 35% were detected once. The ten largest clones take up 3% to 4% of the sample.

Including the terminal cysteine and phenylalanine, the CDR3 comprises 15 residues. Just the 45-base CDR3 DNA is kept, in frame starting at base 1. In the germline V gene (reference sequence), CDR1 corresponds to DFQATT and CDR2 to SNEGSKA. V is trimmed back by 4 bases and J by 8 bases, and the junction contains 13 bases that no gene match accounts for. Systemically healthy Caucasian individuals from Russia, 39 in total and aged roughly 6 to 100 years, were included as donors. Each donor gave around 9 milliliters of peripheral blood, collected into EDTA-treated Vacutainer tubes. PBMCs were isolated by Ficoll-Paque density-gradient centrifugation, with at least 6 million obtained per sample. Trizol reagent was used to extract total RNA from PBMCs, with at least 6 micrograms per sample. For every donor, flow cytometry on a PBMC aliquot measured the percentage of naive CD45RAhigh/CD27high T cells. What the work shows at the level of the full study, not this receptor alone: The CMV infection status of donors was not known, potentially confounding age-related changes in expanded clonotypes. A strong correlation was found between observed TCR beta diversity and the percentage of naive T cells measured by flow cytometry. Since profiling was done on bulk unsorted PBMCs, naive and antigen-experienced compartments could not be conclusively compared. As age increased, observed TCR beta diversity per million T cells dropped in a roughly linear way, and a significant reduction was already evident by age roughly 40. The long-lived group showed more naive CD4+ T cells, fewer expanded clones and increased TCR diversity than the aged group, suggesting age selection. Estimates of total diversity from one million sequenced T cells were regarded as lower bounds and underestimates.

Only one count was recorded for this clonotype. The clone's antigen remains unknown. Base qualities are not at hand, and no much larger clone is one base apart. The data also belong to a second study, concerning T cells of mothers and their children. That second publication adds: The donors were nine systemically healthy Caucasian individuals, made up of three mothers and their six children. cDNA synthesis used all of the extracted RNA, with roughly 1.5 ug of RNA in each 15 ul reaction. In the second PCR, sample barcodes and 2-4 random nucleotides were introduced via the M1S primer. Over 8.5 million TCR beta CDR3 reads came from each mother, compared with approximately 2.8 million reads from each child. TCR recombination output is similarly shaped by thymic selection in related and unrelated pairs, with a minor effect exerted by inherited differences. Normalized repertoire overlap in related mother-child pairs was always slightly higher than in unrelated mother-child pairs, but the difference was never significant. With a sensitivity of about 100 clones per million clonotypes, no persistent microchimeric T cell clones were detected. In the study, deep NGS was used to compare the TCR beta repertoires of mothers and children, and features distinguishing related mother-child pairs from unrelated individuals were sought. Mothers averaged roughly 40 +/- 4 years of age and children averaged approximately 12 +/- 4 years. After adapter ligation was performed with NEBNext reagents, the libraries were sequenced on an Illumina HiSeq 2000 with 100+100 nt paired-end reads. To avoid cross-contamination, the mother libraries and the child libraries were prepared a month apart and sequenced in separate runs. For each donor, between roughly 500,000 and 2,100,000 distinct TCR beta clonotypes were identified. Naive TCR beta clonotypes were estimated from low-frequency clonotypes matched to each donor's FACS-determined naive share, without sorting.

Recombination connected TRBV20-1 to TRBJ2-7, and TRBD2 matches 11 of the central bases. The sample taken for sequencing was blood. The sequence derives from a boy between 2 and 10 years old in good health. The CDR3 region has the sequence CSATPRASGRSKQYF. The nucleotides read TGCAGTGCTACCCCTAGGGCTAGCGGGAGGTCCAAGCAGTACTTC.